These 5 T cell receptor beta chains were all obtained from the same sample, sequenced in a study of cytomegalovirus exposure and HLA in healthy donors. The PCR made use of 60 Vbeta and 13 Jbeta primers. This table comes from immunoSEQ multiplex PCR, and its TCRdb copy is limited to in-frame clones, with some not included. The repertoire holds about 200,000 clones, with around 82% as singletons. The specimen was PBMCs. These receptors came from a woman in her twenties or thirties in good health and CMV-seronegative.

Points on this clone: The junction departs from germline at one end; a sequencing error may be responsible. The rearrangement links TRBV2 to TRBJ2-7; maybe TRBD2 (5 bases). This CDR3 has 15 amino acids. In germline, CDR1 is SNHLY, CDR2 FYNNEI. CDR3 bases: TGTGCCAACAGTGACCGAGGGAAGCAGATCGGCGAGCAGTACTTC. Translation gives CANSDRGKQIGEQYF. Filled out from reference TRBV2 and TRBJ2-7, the complete variable domain reads EPEVTQTPSHQVTQMGQEVILRCVPISNHLYFYWYRQILGQKVEFLVSFYNNEISEKSEIFDDQFSVERPDGSNFTLKIRSTKLEDSAMYFCANSDRGKQIGEQYFGPGTRLTVT.

The CDR3 is CASSVDRYQQSTDTQYF. DNA of the CDR3: TGTGCCAGCAGCGTAGACCGATATCAACAGTCCACAGATACGCAGTATTTT. This chain joins TRBV9 and TRBJ2-3, with no clear D. This CDR3 has 17 amino acids. V was cut by 0 bases and J by 2 bases, with 16 bases left in between. CDR1 and CDR2 from the germline V gene are SGDLS and YYNGEE.

The rearrangement joins TRBV16 to TRBJ2-1; the D gene is possibly TRBD1 (7 bases). From germline, CDR1 is KGHSY and CDR2 FQNENV. This CDR3 contains 13 residues. Between the trimmed V and J ends, which lost 4 bases and 7 bases, there was a span of 11 bases. The CDR3 here is CASSRQGGNEQFF. The CDR3 DNA follows: TGTGCCAGCAGCCGGCAGGGGGGTAATGAGCAGTTCTTC. Supplemented by reference TRBV16 and TRBJ2-1, the full variable domain reads GEEVAQTPKHLVRGEGQKAKLYCAPIKGHSYVFWYQQVLKNEFKFLISFQNENVFDETGMPKERFSAKCLPNSPCSLEIQATKLEDSAVYFCASSRQGGNEQFFGPGTRLTVL.

The chain employs TRBV4-2 and TRBJ1-3, with a possible D match to TRBD1 (6 bases). V was trimmed by 0 bases and J by 4 bases, leaving 16 bases between them. CDR1 is LGHNA, CDR2 YNFKEQ, per germline. The CDR3 is 17 residues long. Here the CDR3 reads CASSQDPGGWQGNTIYF. The CDR3, as DNA: TGTGCCAGCAGCCAAGATCCGGGGGGCTGGCAAGGAAACACCATATATTTT.

The rearrangement links TRBV5-4 to TRBJ1-6; 8 bases are shared with TRBD1. Germline V gives CDR1 SGHNT, CDR2 YYREEE (reference sequence). V lost 4 bases, J lost 14 bases, and 8 bases stayed unmatched. The CDR3 spans 13 residues. The CDR3 reads CASSPGQVKALHF. CDR3 DNA sequence: TGTGCCAGCAGCCCGGGACAGGTTAAGGCCCTCCACTTT.